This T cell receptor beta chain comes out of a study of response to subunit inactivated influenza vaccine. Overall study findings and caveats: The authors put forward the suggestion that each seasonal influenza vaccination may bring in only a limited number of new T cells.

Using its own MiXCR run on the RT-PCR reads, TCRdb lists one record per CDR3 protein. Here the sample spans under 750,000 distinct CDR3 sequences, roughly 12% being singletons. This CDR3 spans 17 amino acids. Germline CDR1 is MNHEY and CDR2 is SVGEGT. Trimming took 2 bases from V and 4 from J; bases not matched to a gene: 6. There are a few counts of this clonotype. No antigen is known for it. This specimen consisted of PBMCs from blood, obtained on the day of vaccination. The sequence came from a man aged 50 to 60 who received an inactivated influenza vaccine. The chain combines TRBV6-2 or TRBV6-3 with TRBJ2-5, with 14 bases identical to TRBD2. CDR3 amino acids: CASSYGGLAGERETQYF. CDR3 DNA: TGTGCCAGCAGTTACGGGGGACTAGCGGGGGAAAGAGAGACCCAGTACTTC.